Included here is one T cell receptor (beta chain) sequence, with context. The sample belongs to a study of T cell responses to AZD1222 COVID-19 vaccine. TCRdb's table, derived via immunoSEQ multiplex PCR, lists solely in-frame clones and lacks some. The sample shows about 130,000 clones, approximately 80% of them seen only once. Trimming cost V 4 bases and J 1 base; bases outside gene matches: 18. Germline V gene data show CDR1 as KGHSH and CDR2 as LQKENI. CDR3 length equals 20 residues. The chain joins TRBV18 to TRBJ1-3; 8 positions match TRBD1. The starting material was peripheral blood, obtained on day 0 of AZD1222 vaccination. This TCR was recovered from an adult in good health. The CDR3, as DNA: TGTGCCAGCTCACTACTCGGACAGGGAAGCCTTCCGGAGTCTGGAAACACCATATATTTT. Its translation: CASSLLGQGSLPESGNTIYF.